This T cell receptor (beta chain) was documented in a study of blood T cells in healthy people across ages. The CDR3 has 15 amino acids. V was trimmed by 7 bases and J by 0 bases, leaving 15 bases between them. The germline gives CDR1 SGHTA, CDR2 FQGNSA. Primers used in a second PCR of roughly 7 to 12 cycles were a sample-barcoded 5' primer and a J-beta primer mix. A single record per CDR3 protein comes from TCRdb applying MiXCR to the 5' RACE reads. The repertoire consists of roughly 700,000 distinct CDR3 sequences, with about 30% occurring once and the leading ten covering 15%. Regarding the study as a whole: PBMCs that were unsorted prevented a conclusive naive versus antigen-experienced comparison. The fall in TCR beta diversity per million T cells was roughly linear with age. Diversity of TCR beta correlated strongly with naive T cell percentage.

In regard to this clonotype: Its matching antigen is unknown.

The TCR sequence derives from a woman at least 80 years old in good health. Sequencing used blood. V and J are TRBV7-2 and TRBJ2-5; no clear D gene. CDR3 residues: CASTRAGAYQETQYF. CDR3 nucleotides: TGTGCCAGCACCCGGGCAGGCGCGTACCAAGAGACCCAGTACTTC.